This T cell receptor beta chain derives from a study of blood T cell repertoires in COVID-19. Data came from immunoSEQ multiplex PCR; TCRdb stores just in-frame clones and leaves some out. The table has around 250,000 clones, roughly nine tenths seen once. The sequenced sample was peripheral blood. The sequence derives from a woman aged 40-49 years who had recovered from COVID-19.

CDR3 coding DNA: TGTGCCAGCAGGGCAGGGGTTAAAGACACCATATATTTT. Translated: CASRAGVKDTIYF. The chain joins TRBV14 to TRBJ1-3; TRBD1 might be the D (6 bases). Trimming took off 6 bases at V and 8 bases at J, with 14 bases between the two ends. Germline V gene data show CDR1 as SGHDN and CDR2 as FVKESK. The CDR3 totals 13 residues.